A selection of T cell receptor beta chains follows, all from one sample in a study of OX40 agonist ivuxolimab in advanced cancers. Repertoires were generated with immunoSEQ multiplex PCR, while TCRdb's copy carries only in-frame clones and drops some. The table records 69,000 or so clones, roughly four fifths of them present only once. The material was CD4+ or CD8+ T cells sorted from blood, obtained in a trial of the OX40 agonist ivuxolimab. The receptors come from an adult with an advanced solid tumor such as melanoma, head and neck, liver or kidney cancer. CDR3s include the opening cysteine and the closing phenylalanine or tryptophan. A D gene is named only where the DNA matches it firmly. Clone sizes are given selectively: once, few, many, or a class where the clone is expanded.

d_gene	abundance	len	v_gene	j_gene	CDR3aa	CDR3nt
.	once	13	TRBV2	TRBJ2-7	CASSDVLSYEQYF	TGTGCCAGCAGTGATGTCCTTTCCTACGAGCAGTACTTC
TRBD2	.	15	TRBV5-5	TRBJ2-7	CASSFGTSGMWEQYF	TGTGCCAGCAGCTTTGGGACTAGCGGGATGTGGGAGCAGTACTTC
.	.	14	TRBV2	TRBJ2-2	CASSQGRNTGELFF	TGTGCCAGCAGTCAGGGACGGAACACCGGGGAGCTGTTTTTT
TRBD1	.	13	TRBV18	TRBJ1-5	CASSLDRNQPQHF	TGTGCCAGCTCACTGGACAGGAACCAGCCCCAGCATTTT
.	.	13	TRBV19	TRBJ1-1	CASSYSGDTEAFF	TGTGCCAGTAGTTATTCGGGCGACACTGAAGCTTTCTTT
TRBD1	.	13	TRBV6-1	TRBJ1-5	CASSLRVTGLQHF	TGTGCCAGCAGTTTACGGGTGACAGGGCTCCAGCATTTT
.	once	14	TRBV6-6	TRBJ1-6	CASSTQGLHSPLHF	TGTGCCAGCAGTACCCAGGGTCTCCACTCACCCCTCCACTTT
.	.	15	TRBV5-1	TRBJ2-5	CASSSPPGSLETQYF	TGCGCCAGCAGCTCCCCCCCAGGGTCTTTGGAGACCCAGTACTTC
.	.	17	TRBV5-1	TRBJ2-3	CASSRDPGPSRTDTQYF	TGCGCCAGCAGCCGGGACCCGGGACCTTCAAGAACAGATACGCAGTATTTT
.	.	16	TRBV28	TRBJ2-3	CASSPQGAFPTDTQYF	TGTGCCAGCAGTCCTCAGGGAGCTTTCCCCACAGATACGCAGTATTTT
TRBD2	few	17	TRBV5-1	TRBJ2-1	CASSPSGLAGSHNEQFF	TGCGCCAGCAGCCCATCGGGACTAGCGGGTAGCCACAATGAGCAGTTCTTC
.	.	15	TRBV18	TRBJ1-3	CASSPPANSGNTIYF	TGTGCCAGCTCACCACCGGCCAACTCTGGAAACACCATATATTTT
TRBD1	.	13	TRBV6-5	TRBJ2-7	CASSRDREYEQYF	TGTGCCAGCAGCAGGGACAGGGAATACGAGCAGTACTTC
.	.	11	TRBV6-5	TRBJ2-7	CASSSRGEQYF	TGTGCCAGCAGTTCCCGGGGTGAGCAGTACTTC
TRBD2	.	14	TRBV19	TRBJ2-7	CASSKSGGDYEQYF	TGTGCCAGTAGTAAGTCGGGGGGGGACTACGAGCAGTACTTC
.	.	16	TRBV4-1	TRBJ2-5	CASSQDVVGLSETQYF	TGCGCCAGCAGCCAAGATGTGGTAGGGCTATCAGAGACCCAGTACTTC
.	.	15	TRBV28	TRBJ1-5	CASSTTGVSNQPQHF	TGTGCCAGCAGTACCACGGGGGTTAGCAATCAGCCCCAGCATTTT
TRBD2	.	16	TRBV5-5	TRBJ2-2	CASNLGLAVNTGELFF	TGTGCCAGCAACCTGGGACTAGCGGTGAACACCGGGGAGCTGTTTTTT
.	.	12	TRBV28	TRBJ2-7	CASSGTTYEQYF	TGTGCCAGCAGCGGGACAACCTACGAGCAGTACTTC
.	.	15	TRBV4-2	TRBJ2-2	CASSQAVSSTGELFF	TGTGCCAGCAGCCAAGCGGTTAGCAGCACCGGGGAGCTGTTTTTT
.	.	14	TRBV29-1	TRBJ2-1	CSWAGESSYNEQFF	TGCAGCTGGGCGGGTGAAAGCTCCTACAATGAGCAGTTCTTC
.	.	16	TRBV7-9	TRBJ1-2	CASSSYPGLTRDGYTF	TGTGCCAGCAGCTCCTATCCGGGACTTACTAGGGATGGCTACACCTTC
TRBD2	few	16	TRBV25-1	TRBJ2-1	CASSELGGSSYNEQFF	TGTGCCAGCAGTGAATTGGGAGGGAGCTCCTACAATGAGCAGTTCTTC
TRBD2	.	16	TRBV5-4	TRBJ2-3	CASSPLAGGGTDTQYF	TGTGCCAGCAGCCCGTTAGCGGGGGGCGGAACAGATACGCAGTATTTT
TRBD2	.	13	TRBV2	TRBJ2-5	CASSGTRRETQYF	TGTGCCAGCAGTGGGACTAGAAGGGAGACCCAGTACTTC
.	.	10	TRBV20-1	TRBJ1-1	CSARNAEAFF	TGCAGTGCTAGGAACGCTGAAGCTTTCTTT
.	once	13	TRBV7-9	TRBJ1-5	CASSFSGDQPQHF	TGTGCCAGCAGCTTTTCGGGGGATCAGCCCCAGCATTTT
.	few	15	TRBV7-9	TRBJ1-6	CASSFLGPPRSPLHF	TGTGCCAGCAGCTTCCTGGGCCCGCCGCGGTCACCCCTCCACTTT
TRBD1	.	15	TRBV7-2	TRBJ2-2	CASSLQGVIDGELFF	TGTGCCAGCAGCTTACAGGGGGTGATTGACGGGGAGCTGTTTTTT
TRBD1	once	15	TRBV7-2	TRBJ2-5	CASSLAWTGGETQYF	TGTGCCAGCAGCTTAGCCTGGACAGGGGGAGAGACCCAGTACTTC
.	.	15	TRBV27	TRBJ2-6	CASSLQPSGANVLTF	TGTGCCAGCAGTTTACAGCCTTCTGGGGCCAACGTCCTGACTTTC
.	.	13	TRBV16	TRBJ1-5	CASSPNRGQPQHF	TGTGCCAGCAGCCCTAATCGAGGTCAGCCCCAGCATTTT
.	.	14	TRBV9	TRBJ1-2	CASSVDSGNYGYTF	TGTGCCAGCAGCGTAGATTCAGGAAACTATGGCTACACCTTC
.	.	13	TRBV5-5	TRBJ1-5	CASSLRGSQPQHF	TGTGCCAGCAGCTTGCGGGGCTCTCAGCCCCAGCATTTT
.	.	12	TRBV28	TRBJ2-7	CASSFLIYEQYF	TGTGCCAGCAGTTTTCTCATTTACGAGCAGTACTTC
.	.	18	TRBV28	TRBJ2-4	CASSLNFVQLGAKNIQYF	TGTGCCAGCAGTTTGAATTTCGTACAGCTGGGGGCCAAAAACATTCAGTACTTC
TRBD1	.	14	TRBV7-9	TRBJ2-3	CASRQRQGSDTQYF	TGTGCCAGCAGACAACGACAGGGGTCAGATACGCAGTATTTT
.	.	15	TRBV5-6	TRBJ1-5	CASSIGGIDNQPQHF	TGTGCCAGCAGCATAGGAGGGATCGACAATCAGCCCCAGCATTTT
.	.	15	TRBV2	TRBJ1-1	CASSYDRWVNTEAFF	TGTGCCAGCAGTTACGACAGGTGGGTGAACACTGAAGCTTTCTTT
TRBD2	.	16	TRBV7-2	TRBJ2-2	CASRLTPTGGAGELFF	TGTGCCAGCAGACTAACCCCAACCGGGGGGGCCGGGGAGCTGTTTTTT